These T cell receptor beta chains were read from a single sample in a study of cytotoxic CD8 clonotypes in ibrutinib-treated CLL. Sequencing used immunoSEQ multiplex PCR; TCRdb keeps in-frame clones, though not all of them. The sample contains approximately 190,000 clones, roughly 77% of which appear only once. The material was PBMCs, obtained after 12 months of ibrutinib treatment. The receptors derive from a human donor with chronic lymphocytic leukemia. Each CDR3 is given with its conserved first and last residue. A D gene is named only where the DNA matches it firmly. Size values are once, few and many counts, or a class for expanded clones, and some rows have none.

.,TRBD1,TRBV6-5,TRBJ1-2,TGTGCCAGCACCCGGGACAGAGACTTTAACTATGGCTACACCTTC,CASTRDRDFNYGYTF
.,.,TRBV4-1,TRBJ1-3,TGCGCCAGCAGCCAAGATGGACGGACCTCTGGAAACACCATATATTTT,CASSQDGRTSGNTIYF
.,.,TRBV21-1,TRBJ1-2,TGTGCCAGCACCATAGACTCCGACTATGGCTACACCTTC,CASTIDSDYGYTF
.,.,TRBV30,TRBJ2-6,TGTGCCTGGAGTGTAAGGGACTCTGGGGCCAACGTCCTGACTTTC,CAWSVRDSGANVLTF
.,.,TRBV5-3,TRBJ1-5,TGTGCCAGAAGCTTGGGCCAGGGTGGGGGCAATCAGCCCCAGCATTTT,CARSLGQGGGNQPQHF
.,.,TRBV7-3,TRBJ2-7,TGTGCCAGCAGCTTAACACAGGACTACTCCTACGAGCAGTACTTC,CASSLTQDYSYEQYF
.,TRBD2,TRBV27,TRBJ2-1,TGTGCCAGCAGCTCCGGGACTAGCGGATACAATGAGCAGTTCTTC,CASSSGTSGYNEQFF
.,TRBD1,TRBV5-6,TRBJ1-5,TGTGCCAGCAGCTTGGGACAGGGGCTCAGCAATCAGCCCCAGCATTTT,CASSLGQGLSNQPQHF
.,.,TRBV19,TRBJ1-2,TGTGCCAGTACCCCATTAGGGGTGAATTCTAACTATGGCTACACCTTC,CASTPLGVNSNYGYTF
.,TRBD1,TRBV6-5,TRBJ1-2,TGTGCCAGCAGTTACTTGCCGGGACAGGGTGACTATGGCTACACCTTC,CASSYLPGQGDYGYTF
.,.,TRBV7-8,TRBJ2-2,TGTGCCAGCAGCTCGCCCCCGGCGGGCAGGCTGTTTTTT,CASSSPPAGRLFF
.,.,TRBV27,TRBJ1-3,TGTGCCAGCAGTTTATCGAGGCACCCAAGCTCTGGAAACACCATATATTTT,CASSLSRHPSSGNTIYF
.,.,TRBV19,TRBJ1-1,TGTGCCAGTAACCTCATGCCCCTCAAGGGGTCCACTGAAGCTTTCTTT,CASNLMPLKGSTEAFF
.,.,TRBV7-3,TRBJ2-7,TGTGCCAGCAGCTTAATCAGGGCCCACGAGCAGTACTTC,CASSLIRAHEQYF
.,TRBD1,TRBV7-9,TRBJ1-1,TGTGCCAGCAATGGACAGGCGGACACTGAAGCTTTCTTT,CASNGQADTEAFF
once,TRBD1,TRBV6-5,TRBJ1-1,TGTGCCAGCTGGTTCGGGACAGGGAACACTGAAGCTTTCTTT,CASWFGTGNTEAFF
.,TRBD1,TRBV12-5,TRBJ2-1,TGTGCTAGTGGTTTGGTACGACAGGGGGCAACTGAGCAGTTCTTC,CASGLVRQGATEQFF
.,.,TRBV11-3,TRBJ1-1,TGTGCCAGCAGCCCCTCACAGGGATCGAACACTGAAGCTTTCTTT,CASSPSQGSNTEAFF
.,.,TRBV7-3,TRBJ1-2,TGTGCCAGCGGTAGGGGACCGTTAAACTATGGCTACACCTTC,CASGRGPLNYGYTF
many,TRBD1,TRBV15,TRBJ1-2,TGTGCCACCAGACAGGACAGGGCCTCTAACTATGGCTACACCTTC,CATRQDRASNYGYTF
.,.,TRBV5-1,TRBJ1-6,TGCGCCAGCAGCTTGGCTGGCGGCAGAACGAATTCACCCCTCCACTTT,CASSLAGGRTNSPLHF
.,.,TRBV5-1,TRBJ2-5,TGCGCCAGCAGCTTGACAGGGATGGTGGAGACCCAGTACTTC,CASSLTGMVETQYF
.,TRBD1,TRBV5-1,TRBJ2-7,TGCGCCAGAGATGGACCGGGACAGGGTAACTACGAGCAGTACTTC,CARDGPGQGNYEQYF
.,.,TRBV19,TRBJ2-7,TGTGCCAGTAGTATAGCACTCTCAACCTACGAGCAGTACTTC,CASSIALSTYEQYF
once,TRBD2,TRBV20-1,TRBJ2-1,TGCAGTGGCCTAGCGGGCGGGCAGCAGTTCTTC,CSGLAGGQQFF
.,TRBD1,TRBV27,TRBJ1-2,TGTGCCAGCGCCGAAACCGGGACAGGGTCCTATGGCTACACCTTC,CASAETGTGSYGYTF
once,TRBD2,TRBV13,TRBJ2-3,TGTGCCAGCAGCTTAATGGGACAGACGCTAGCGGGAGTAAGGGATACGCAGTATTTT,CASSLMGQTLAGVRDTQYF
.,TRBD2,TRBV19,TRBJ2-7,TGTGCCAGTAGTATAAATGGGGCTAGCGGCCTCTACGAGCAGTACTTC,CASSINGASGLYEQYF
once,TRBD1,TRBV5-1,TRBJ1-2,TGCGCCAGCAGCCGGACAGGGGGCCTCTTAGTGGTTGATATCTACACCTTC,CASSRTGGLLVVDIYTF
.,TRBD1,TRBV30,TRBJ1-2,TGTGCCTGGAGAAGGACAGGGGGCGTTGGCTACACCTTC,CAWRRTGGVGYTF
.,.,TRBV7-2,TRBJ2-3,TGTGCCAGCAGCTTTCAGCAGGGGTCTAGCACAGATACGCAGTATTTT,CASSFQQGSSTDTQYF
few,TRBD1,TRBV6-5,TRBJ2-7,TGTGCCAGCAGATATGGACAGGGCTACGAGCAGTACTTC,CASRYGQGYEQYF
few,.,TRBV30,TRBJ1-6,TGTGCCTGGAGTCAGCCGGGGCGGTCACCCCTCCACTTT,CAWSQPGRSPLHF
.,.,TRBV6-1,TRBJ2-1,TGTGCCAGCAGTGGACGGGGGACAAGCGATGAGCAGTTCTTC,CASSGRGTSDEQFF
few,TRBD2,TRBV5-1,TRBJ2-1,TGCGCCAGCAGCATAGCGGGAGGGCCGGTCAATGAGCAGTTCTTC,CASSIAGGPVNEQFF
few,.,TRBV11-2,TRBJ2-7,TGTGCCAGCAGCTACACAGGTCCCGAGCAGTACTTC,CASSYTGPEQYF
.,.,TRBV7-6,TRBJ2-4,TGTGCCAGCAGCCCGGGACAAATTAGCATTCAGTACTTC,CASSPGQISIQYF
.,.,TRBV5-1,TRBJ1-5,TGCGCCAGCAGCCCTCTGGGGGGGCAGGGGAGCAATCAGCCCCAGCATTTT,CASSPLGGQGSNQPQHF
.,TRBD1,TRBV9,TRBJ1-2,TGTGCCAGCAGCCCCGGGACAGGGTCCAGGGGCTACACCTTC,CASSPGTGSRGYTF
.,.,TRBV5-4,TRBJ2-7,TGTGCCAGCAGCTTGTATCCGGGAGAGCCCTCCTCCTACGAGCAGTACTTC,CASSLYPGEPSSYEQYF
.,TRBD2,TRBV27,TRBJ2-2,TGTGCCAGCAGAACTAGCGATACGAACACCGGGGAGCTGTTTTTT,CASRTSDTNTGELFF
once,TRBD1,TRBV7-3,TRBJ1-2,TGTGCCAGCAATAGGAAAGGAGGACAGGCCCTCTATGGCTACACCTTC,CASNRKGGQALYGYTF
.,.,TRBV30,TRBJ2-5,TGTGCCGGGAAGATGTCCCAGGGGCAAGAGACCCAGTACTTC,CAGKMSQGQETQYF
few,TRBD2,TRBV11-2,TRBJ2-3,TGTGCCAGCAGCCCGCCGGGACTAGCGGGAGGAACAGATACGCAGTATTTT,CASSPPGLAGGTDTQYF